This T cell receptor beta chain was sequenced in a study of spatial heterogeneity in lung cancer. Points on this clonotype: The antigen is unknown.

Time point indicated: blood at routine non-recurrence follow-up after resection. The presence of a unique molecular identifier marked each TCR cDNA molecule. MiXCR, applied by TCRdb to the 5' RACE reads, yields one record per CDR3 protein. The sample has 20,000 or so distinct CDR3 sequences, 9% to 10% seen once; the top ten hold 36%. V gave up 0 bases and J gave up 1 base, with 5 bases separating them. Per germline, CDR1 MNHEY and CDR2 SVGEGT. This CDR3 comprises 14 residues. Overall study results and limits: Follow-up blood showed ubiquitous expanded tumor TCRs less than blood at resection did.

The TCR sequence derives from a female donor with early-stage non-small cell lung cancer. Sequenced material: PBMCs, taken at follow-up. The chain couples TRBV6-2 or TRBV6-3 to TRBJ2-3, with a tentative D call TRBD2 (5 bases). The CDR3 DNA sequence: TGTGCCAGCAGTTACTCTAGCGGCACAGATACGCAGTATTTT. It yields the protein CASSYSSGTDTQYF.